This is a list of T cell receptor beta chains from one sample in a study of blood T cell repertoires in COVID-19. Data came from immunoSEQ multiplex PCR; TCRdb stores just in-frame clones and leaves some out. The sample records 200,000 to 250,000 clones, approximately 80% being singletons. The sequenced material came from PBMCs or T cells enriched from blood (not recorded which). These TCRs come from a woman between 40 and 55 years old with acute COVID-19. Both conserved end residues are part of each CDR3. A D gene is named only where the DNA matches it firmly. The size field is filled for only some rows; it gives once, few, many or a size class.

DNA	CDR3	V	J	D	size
TGTGCCAGCAGCCAAGTGACCGGGAAACCTGAAGCTTTCTTT	CASSQVTGKPEAFF	TRBV3-1/TRBV3-2	TRBJ1-1	NA	few
TGTGCCAGCACCCCCCCCATCCACAATGAGCAGTTCTTC	CASTPPIHNEQFF	TRBV7-2	TRBJ2-1	NA	NA
TGTGCCAGCAGTTTCTACGGGACAGGCCGCCCCACTGAAGCTTTCTTT	CASSFYGTGRPTEAFF	TRBV27	TRBJ1-1	TRBD1	once
TGTGCCAGCAGCCAAGAGTCCAGTCTGAGAGGGCAGTACTTC	CASSQESSLRGQYF	TRBV4-2	TRBJ2-7	NA	NA
TGTGCCAGCAGTTTATCACCCAGGCATGAAGCTTTCTTT	CASSLSPRHEAFF	TRBV27	TRBJ1-1	NA	once
TGTGCCAGCAGCGTAGATTCTTGGGGAGAGACCGGGGAGCTGTTTTTT	CASSVDSWGETGELFF	TRBV9	TRBJ2-2	NA	once
TGCAGTGTGGAGGGCACAGATACGCAGTATTTT	CSVEGTDTQYF	TRBV20-1	TRBJ2-3	NA	NA
TGCGCCAGCAGCTCCTCGGGGACAAATTCACCCCTCCACTTT	CASSSSGTNSPLHF	TRBV5-1	TRBJ1-6	NA	NA
TGTGCCAGCAGTTTGGACAGGGCCCAAGAGACCCAGTACTTC	CASSLDRAQETQYF	TRBV6-5	TRBJ2-5	TRBD1	few
TGTGCCAGCAGTGCTCCTAGCGGGAGGGAAGAGACCCAGTACTTC	CASSAPSGREETQYF	TRBV28	TRBJ2-5	TRBD2	NA
TGTGCCAGCAGCCGAAGCGGGGGGGCCTACAATGAGCAGTTCTTC	CASSRSGGAYNEQFF	TRBV3-1/TRBV3-2	TRBJ2-1	TRBD2	NA
TGTGCCAGCACTAGGACAGGGGGCCCCTACAATGAGCAGTTCTTC	CASTRTGGPYNEQFF	TRBV6-5	TRBJ2-1	TRBD1	NA
TGCAGCGTTGAAGTGGGGGCAGTTCAAGATACCGGGGAGCTGTTTTTT	CSVEVGAVQDTGELFF	TRBV29-1	TRBJ2-2	NA	once
TGCGCCAGCAGCCGGGACAGCACTAACTCCTACGAGCAGTACTTC	CASSRDSTNSYEQYF	TRBV5-1	TRBJ2-7	TRBD1	NA
TGCAGCGTTGTAGGGGATGTGTGGAATGAGCAGTTCTTC	CSVVGDVWNEQFF	TRBV29-1	TRBJ2-1	NA	NA
TGCAGCGTTATCCGGGGAGGGACCTATGGCTACACCTTC	CSVIRGGTYGYTF	TRBV29-1	TRBJ1-2	NA	NA
TGTGCCAGCAGCTTAAGAATGGGACACCCTCCTGCCGAGCAGTACTTC	CASSLRMGHPPAEQYF	TRBV7-2	TRBJ2-7	NA	NA
TGTGCCAGCAGCTTAAGAGACACCGGGGAGCTGTTTTTT	CASSLRDTGELFF	TRBV11-2	TRBJ2-2	NA	NA